This TCR beta chain was obtained from a study of cytomegalovirus exposure and HLA in healthy donors. There are 15 residues in the CDR3. The V segment lost 6 bases and the J segment 2 bases; nucleotides outside the gene matches: 10. From germline, CDR1 is MNHEY and CDR2 SMNVEV (reference sequence). The PCR had 60 Vbeta and 13 Jbeta primers. Clones were sequenced by immunoSEQ multiplex PCR, and TCRdb holds only the in-frame ones, with some missing. The data show about 110,000 clones, 82% seen once. The sequence derives from a man in his thirties or forties in good health and CMV-seropositive. This chain uses TRBV27 with TRBJ2-7; 7 bases line up with TRBD1. Sequencing was done on a sample of PBMCs. CDR3: CASRALGDSTYEQYF. The CDR3 DNA follows: TGTGCCAGCAGAGCCCTCGGGGACAGCACCTACGAGCAGTACTTC.